One sample yielded the 25 T cell receptor beta chains listed below, sequenced in a study of blood T cells in healthy people across ages. A sample-barcoded 5' primer and a J-beta primer mix were used in a second PCR of roughly 7 to 11 cycles. TCRdb independently ran MiXCR on the 5' RACE reads; one entry per CDR3 protein. The table has some 1.5 million distinct CDR3 sequences, 28% seen once. Sequencing was performed on blood. Every receptor here comes from a woman aged 25 to 39 in good health.

This clonotype showed up just a few times. The chain has TRBV7-9 and TRBJ2-1; TRBD1 matches 10 bases. The CDR3 length is 15 residues. J lost 7 bases, V lost 4 bases, and 7 bases had no gene match. Germline lookup yields CDR1 SEHNR and CDR2 FQNEAQ (reference sequence). Here the CDR3 reads CASSSPGQGCNEQFF. CDR3 DNA sequence: TGTGCCAGCAGCTCGCCGGGACAGGGGTGTAATGAGCAGTTCTTC. Filled out from reference TRBV7-9 and TRBJ2-1, the complete variable domain reads DTGVSQNPRHKITKRGQNVTFRCDPISEHNRLYWYRQTLGQGPEFLTYFQNEAQLEKSRLLSDRFSAERPKGSFSTLEIQRTEQGDSAMYLCASSSPGQGCNEQFFGPGTRLTVL.

V usage is TRBV5-1 and J usage is TRBJ2-4; D is ambiguous. Germline assignment: CDR1 SGHRS and CDR2 YFSETQ. With 5 bases removed from V and 4 bases from J, the gap between germline ends came to 16 bases. The CDR3 contains 15 residues. As DNA, the CDR3 is TGCGCCAGCAGTCTCGGGTCTATCGAGAAAAACATTCAGTACTTC. As protein: CASSLGSIEKNIQYF.

The rearrangement joins TRBV14 to TRBJ1-2, with D unclear. The length of the CDR3 is 16 residues. The germline V gene encodes CDR1 SGHDN and CDR2 FVKESK. Trimming cost V 0 bases and J 8 bases, with 19 bases left between them. CDR3 region: CASSQDDTVPGYGYTF. CDR3 DNA: TGTGCCAGCAGCCAAGATGATACAGTGCCGGGGTACGGCTACACCTTC.

At least ten counts were recorded for this clonotype. The J gene is TRBJ2-4, the V gene TRBV9; D gene ambiguous. Trimming removed 5 bases from V and 1 base from J, with 10 bases in between. CDR3 length: 14 amino acids. CDR1 and CDR2 (germline): SGDLS, YYNGEE. Here the CDR3 DNA reads TGTGCCAGCAGTAGGGAACACGCCAAAAACATTCAGTACTTC. It specifies CASSREHAKNIQYF.

This chain uses TRBV7-2 with TRBJ1-2; possible D gene TRBD1, 6 bases. V was shortened by 5 bases and J by 4 bases, with 17 bases between the two germline ends. Per germline, CDR1 SGHTA and CDR2 FQGNSA. This CDR3 has 15 amino acids. The CDR3 spells CASSLRQVVGYGYTF. The DNA for the CDR3 is TGTGCCAGCAGCCTCAGACAGGTGGTCGGCTATGGCTACACCTTC.

This clonotype has a handful of counts. The gene calls are TRBV15 and TRBJ1-2, with a tentative D call TRBD1 (6 bases). Germline-derived CDR1 and CDR2 are LNHNV and YYDKDF (reference sequence). The V end was cut by 0 bases, the J end by 6 bases, with 11 bases between. The CDR3 length is 14 residues. The DNA of the CDR3 is TGTGCCACCAGCAGAGATTGGGGGGCCAATGGCTACACCTTC. Protein sequence: CATSRDWGANGYTF.

Notes on this clonotype: Compared with germline, one end of the junction differs, possibly owing to a read error. V and J are TRBV7-9 and TRBJ2-7; D might be TRBD2 (6 bases). The CDR3 covers 16 residues. The germline V gene has CDR1 SEHNR and CDR2 FQNEAQ (reference sequence). Here the CDR3 reads CAGSLSLSGDRYEQYF. The CDR3 DNA is TGTGCCGGCAGCTTATCGCTCTCGGGGGACCGGTACGAGCAGTACTTC.

This clonotype was seen repeatedly, ten times or more. The V and J genes are TRBV5-1 and TRBJ2-1, with a weak D call TRBD1 (5 bases). CDR3 size: 12 residues. In germline, CDR1 is SGHRS, CDR2 YFSETQ. CDR3 in DNA: TGCGCTTCAGCACAGGCCGACAATGAGCAGTTCTTC. As protein: CASAQADNEQFF.

This clonotype was found many times. The chain uses TRBV20-1 and TRBJ2-1, with 7 bases matching TRBD1. CDR3 length: 15 residues. Germline lookup yields CDR1 DFQATT and CDR2 SNEGSKA (reference sequence). Trimming cost V 0 bases and J 7 bases; bases outside gene matches: 9. CDR3 loop: CSARDPKTGPNEQFF. The CDR3, as DNA: TGCAGTGCTAGAGATCCTAAGACAGGGCCTAATGAGCAGTTCTTC.

In this sample, this clonotype turned up a few times. The rearrangement joins TRBV3-1 to TRBJ1-4; TRBD1 agrees at 10 bases. The CDR3 spans 18 residues. The germline CDR1 and CDR2 sequences are LGHDT and YNNKEL (reference sequence). Germline trimming cut 7 bases from V and 3 bases from J; bases unmatched to any gene: 14. CDR3 sequence: CASTLARDRGRPNEKLFF. The CDR3 region has the DNA TGTGCCAGCACCCTAGCTCGAGACAGGGGGCGCCCTAATGAAAAACTGTTTTTT.

The gene calls are TRBV5-5 and TRBJ2-7; D uncertain. This CDR3 is 14 amino acids long. Germline CDR1 is SGHKS and CDR2 is YYEKEE (reference sequence). V was cut by 2 bases and J by 0 bases, with 9 bases left in between. CDR3 nucleotide sequence: TGTGCCAGCAGCTTTTACTGGAGCTCCTACGAGCAGTACTTC. Its translation is CASSFYWSSYEQYF.

In this sample, this clonotype turned up a few times. This rearrangement joins TRBV12-3 or TRBV12-4 to TRBJ2-5; D is perhaps TRBD2 (5 bases). The CDR3 has 15 residues. Trimming cost V 3 bases and J 3 bases, with 14 bases left between them. CDR3 in amino acids: CASSLIGGREETQYF. Here the CDR3 DNA reads TGTGCCAGCAGTTTGATTGGCGGGCGCGAAGAGACCCAGTACTTC.

There are a few counts of this clonotype. V usage is TRBV7-2 and J usage is TRBJ1-2; 7 bases line up with TRBD1. Germline loops: CDR1 SGHTA, CDR2 FQGNSA. Trimming removed 6 bases from V and 0 bases from J; junction bases left unmatched: 7. This CDR3 contains 15 residues. CDR3 sequence: CASSGGTAPNYGYTF. Written as DNA, the CDR3 is TGTGCCAGCAGTGGGGGGACAGCCCCTAACTATGGCTACACCTTC.

V is TRBV29-1 and J is TRBJ1-1, with D unclear. There are 11 residues in the CDR3. V lost 6 bases to trimming and J lost 9 bases, with 14 bases between them. Per germline, CDR1 SQVTM and CDR2 ANQGSEA. This CDR3 is CSVLAGRKAFF. The CDR3 nucleotides are TGCAGCGTACTCGCCGGTCGGAAAGCTTTCTTT.

This clonotype was seen a few times. This chain joins TRBV6-6 and TRBJ2-3; tentatively, D is TRBD1 or TRBD2 (5 bases each). V lost 2 bases to trimming and J lost 4 bases, with 10 bases between them. The CDR3 extends over 14 amino acids. CDR1 MNHNY and CDR2 SVGAGI come from the germline V gene (reference sequence). The CDR3: CASSYRGSADTQYF. CDR3 sequence (DNA): TGTGCCAGCAGTTACAGGGGTAGCGCAGATACGCAGTATTTT.

A few counts support this clonotype. The chain has TRBV18 and TRBJ2-2; D is perhaps TRBD1 (6 bases). This CDR3 region has 17 residues. The V end lost 0 bases, the J end lost 3 bases, and 14 bases lay between the germline ends. Germline lookup yields CDR1 KGHSH and CDR2 LQKENI. The CDR3 sequence: CASSPPTGQPYTGELFF. The CDR3 DNA sequence: TGTGCCAGCTCACCACCGACCGGACAGCCATACACCGGGGAGCTGTTTTTT.

This clonotype was seen repeatedly, ten times or more. The chain carries TRBV20-1 and TRBJ2-7, with D uncertain. Germline lookup yields CDR1 DFQATT and CDR2 SNEGSKA (reference sequence). The V end was cut by 3 bases, the J end by 4 bases, with 13 bases between. The CDR3 totals 13 residues. The CDR3 DNA reads as TGCAGTGCTAGTTTACTTATTTTGTACGAGCAGTACTTC. Protein sequence: CSASLLILYEQYF.

There are a few counts of this clonotype. The V call is TRBV3-1, the J call TRBJ1-2, with D maybe TRBD1 (5 bases). Looked up from germline, CDR1 is LGHDT and CDR2 is YNNKEL (reference sequence). The CDR3 has 15 residues. Trimming took off 1 base at V and 3 bases at J, with 12 bases between the two ends. CDR3 region: CASSQAGDGYYGYTF. The CDR3 nucleotides read TGTGCCAGCAGCCAAGCGGGGGACGGTTACTATGGCTACACCTTC.

The chain carries TRBV10-3 and TRBJ2-2, with a weak D call TRBD2 (6 bases). Germline V lookup: CDR1 ENHRY, CDR2 SYGVKD. Trimming removed 4 bases at V and 4 bases at J, with 16 bases between. The CDR3 is 16 amino acids. The CDR3 region has the DNA TGTGCCATCAGTGGGTCTAGTAGCGGAGCCACCGGGGAGCTGTTTTTT. Amino acid sequence: CAISGSSSGATGELFF.

The sample holds a few counts of this clonotype. The rearrangement joins TRBV7-9 to TRBJ2-1; TRBD2 matches 7 bases. Germline V gene lookup returns CDR1 SEHNR and CDR2 FQNEAQ (reference sequence). With 3 bases clipped from V and 7 bases from J, the junction kept 6 bases outside the gene matches. The CDR3 has 14 amino acids. The DNA of the CDR3 is TGTGCCAGCAGCTTCGGCGGGAGAACGAATGAGCAGTTCTTC. Translation gives CASSFGGRTNEQFF.

This clonotype showed up just a few times. The genes are TRBV21-1 and TRBJ2-5; TRBD2, the table's D call, lacks a check against the DNA. TRBV21-1 is an annotated pseudogene. The CDR3 extends over 15 amino acids. The CDR3 loop reads CASSCPALEAETQYF. The CDR3 DNA follows: TGTGCCAGCAGCTGTCCGGCCCTAGAAGCGGAGACCCAGTACTTC.

The chain is built from TRBV2 and TRBJ2-1; D remains ambiguous. The CDR3 totals 11 residues. V lost 6 bases, J lost 7 bases, and 7 bases lay in between. From germline, CDR1 is SNHLY and CDR2 FYNNEI. The DNA of the CDR3 is TGTGCCAGCAGGGTTACGAATGAGCAGTTCTTC. It yields the protein CASRVTNEQFF.

V usage is TRBV30 and J usage is TRBJ2-5, with TRBD2 matching 10 bases. Germline CDR1 and CDR2: GTSNPN and SVGIG (reference sequence). This CDR3 is built from 18 residues. The junction had 13 bases not matched to a gene; V was cut back by 2 bases and J by 1 base. CDR3 in amino acids: CAWSPTRQLAGSQETQYF. The CDR3 DNA follows: TGTGCCTGGAGTCCCACCCGTCAACTAGCGGGATCCCAAGAGACCCAGTACTTC.

The J gene is TRBJ2-5, the V gene TRBV9; D may be TRBD2 (5 bases). The germline V gene encodes CDR1 SGDLS and CDR2 YYNGEE. CDR3 length: 13 residues. Trimming left V 0 bases short and J 11 bases short, with 14 bases between. CDR3 loop: CASSVVGGSEQYF. CDR3 DNA: TGTGCCAGCAGCGTAGTAGGCGGGTCTGAGCAGTACTTC.

The chain recombines TRBV29-1 with TRBJ1-1; 7 bases agree with TRBD1. The CDR3 has 13 residues. The germline gives CDR1 SQVTM, CDR2 ANQGSEA. CDR3 sequence reads: CIAAGRTRGEAFF. The CDR3 DNA reads TGCATCGCCGCGGGACGGACCAGGGGGGAAGCTTTCTTT.